This passage covers 15 T cell receptor beta chains from one sample sequenced in a study of regulatory T cells in long-lasting Graves disease. Construction of the TCR beta libraries employed iRepertoire HTBI primers in conjunction with Arm-PCR of CDR3 regions. Each CDR3 protein is one row after TCRdb ran MiXCR on the multiplex PCR reads. The repertoire holds under 500,000 distinct CDR3 sequences, with roughly 20% as singletons. Time point here: persistent/refractory GD, antithyroid drugs over 5 years with positive TRAb. Scientists built the TCR library using RNA that was extracted from PBMCs. The material was peripheral blood mononuclear cells (PBMCs), obtained when the disease was refractory, from a patient treated with antithyroid drugs. The receptors derive from a female donor with Graves disease.

This clonotype was picked up many times. The genes are TRBV7-8 and TRBJ2-5; D uncertain. Trimming stripped 2 bases from V and 5 bases from J, with 21 bases between. The CDR3 covers 17 residues. Germline V lookup: CDR1 SGHVS, CDR2 FQNEAQ. CDR3 in amino acids: CASSLPRVWEPWETQYF. The CDR3 coding sequence is TGTGCCAGCAGCTTACCAAGGGTTTGGGAACCGTGGGAGACCCAGTACTTC.

This clonotype was detected a few times. Written as DNA, the CDR3 is TGCAGTGCTGAGGCGGGAGGCTGGAATTACGAGCAGTACTTC. Residues: CSAEAGGWNYEQYF. V gene TRBV20-1 combines with J gene TRBJ2-7; 8 bases map to TRBD2. V lost 5 bases, J lost 4 bases, and 10 bases stayed unmatched. The CDR3 spans 14 residues. Germline V gene sequence: CDR1 DFQATT, CDR2 SNEGSKA (reference sequence).

The J gene is TRBJ1-1, the V gene TRBV5-1; 8 bases agree with TRBD1. The length of the CDR3 is 16 residues. Germline CDR1 and CDR2: SGHRS and YFSETQ. The V and J ends lost 2 bases and 3 bases, in that order; junction bases with no gene match: 9. CDR3 in DNA: TGCGCCAGCAGCTTAAATGTCCCGGGACAGGACACTGAAGCTTTCTTT. The encoded protein is CASSLNVPGQDTEAFF.

As for this clonotype: Relative to the germline gene, one junction end is altered; a read error may explain this. The V and J genes are TRBV2 and TRBJ2-2; 7 bases map to TRBD1. Germline V gene sequence: CDR1 SNHLY, CDR2 FYNNEI. The CDR3 is made up of 13 amino acids. The CDR3 spells CASSGQGTEELFF. CDR3 DNA: TGTGCCAGCAGTGGACAGGGAACCGAGGAGCTGTTTTTT.

The chain joins TRBV5-1 to TRBJ2-7; 7 bases map to TRBD1. Germline CDR1 and CDR2: SGHRS and YFSETQ. The CDR3 totals 12 residues. V was pared by 5 bases and J by 5 bases, with 4 bases of the junction left unmatched. This CDR3 reads CASRQTGNEQYF. As DNA, the CDR3 is TGCGCCAGCAGACAGACAGGGAACGAGCAGTACTTC. The entire variable domain, with the rest obtained from reference TRBV5-1 and TRBJ2-7, is as follows: KAGVTQTPRYLIKTRGQQVTLSCSPISGHRSVSWYQQTPGQGLQFLFEYFSETQRNKGNFPGRFSGRQFSNSRSEMNVSTLELGDSALYLCASRQTGNEQYFGPGTRLTVT.

The chain employs TRBV18 and TRBJ2-5; 9 bases are shared with TRBD1. Trimming removed 3 bases from V and 5 bases from J; junction bases left unmatched: 10. The CDR3 is made up of 16 amino acids. CDR1 and CDR2 from the germline V gene are KGHSH and LQKENI. CDR3 sequence reads: CASSPTLTGGLETQYF. The CDR3 DNA follows: TGTGCCAGCTCACCGACTCTAACAGGGGGCTTGGAGACCCAGTACTTC.

The chain couples TRBV27 to TRBJ1-5; D is uncertain. Per germline, CDR1 MNHEY and CDR2 SMNVEV (reference sequence). The CDR3 length is 15 residues. The V gene lost 6 bases and the J gene lost 0 bases, with 12 bases spanning the gap. The CDR3 loop reads CASSQVHSSNQPQHF. The CDR3 nucleotides are TGTGCCAGCAGCCAAGTCCACAGTAGCAATCAGCCCCAGCATTTT.

About this clonotype: This may be a read error: a much more frequent sequence differs by one nucleotide. This chain connects TRBV9 to TRBJ1-2, with unresolved D. Germline lookup yields CDR1 SGDLS and CDR2 YYNGEE. This CDR3 spans 15 amino acids. In DNA form, the CDR3 reads TGTGCCGGCAGCGTAGGCTCACAGCAGTTCTATGGCTACACCTTC. It translates to CAGSVGSQQFYGYTF.

The table lists this clonotype with many counts. The chain has TRBV12-3 or TRBV12-4 and TRBJ1-5; D is possibly TRBD1 (5 bases). V lost 5 bases to trimming and J lost 0 bases, with 8 bases between them. The CDR3 covers 14 residues. The CDR3 here is CASSPDISNQPQHF. The DNA of the CDR3 is TGTGCCAGCAGTCCGGACATTAGCAATCAGCCCCAGCATTTT.

This clonotype came up many times. This chain's CDR3 is CASRLAGAQEQYF. Written as DNA, the CDR3 is TGTGCCAGCAGACTAGCGGGAGCCCAAGAGCAGTACTTC. The chain joins TRBV27 to TRBJ2-7, with 11 bases that match TRBD2. The length of the CDR3 is 13 residues. V shed 6 bases and J 7 bases; nucleotides not matched to a gene: 5. Germline V CDR1 and CDR2: MNHEY, SMNVEV (reference sequence).

There are many counts of this clonotype. Its ends do not fully match the called genes, so a read error is possible. The chain employs TRBV11-2 and TRBJ2-5; the match to TRBD2 covers 8 bases. CDR1 and CDR2 from the germline V gene are SGHAT and FQNNGV. CDR3 length: 17 amino acids. The CDR3 region has the DNA TGTACCAGCAGCTTACTCGGGTCGGGAGGGCCGCGAGAGACCCAGTACTTC. As protein: CTSSLLGSGGPRETQYF.

V gene TRBV5-6 combines with J gene TRBJ1-2, with no clear D. The V gene lost 4 bases and the J gene lost 7 bases, with 14 bases spanning the gap. This CDR3 is built from 13 residues. Germline V CDR1 and CDR2: SGHDT, YYEEEE. In nucleotides, the CDR3 is TGTGCCAGCAGCCAAGGACCCCATGGTGGCTACACCTTC. Translation: CASSQGPHGGYTF.

The V gene is TRBV5-5, the J gene TRBJ2-5; D is perhaps TRBD2 (7 bases). The V gene lost 4 bases and the J gene lost 5 bases, with 18 bases spanning the gap. CDR3 length: 15 amino acids. The germline gives CDR1 SGHKS, CDR2 YYEKEE (reference sequence). In DNA form, the CDR3 reads TGTGCCAGCAGCGCCGGACAGATCGGGGGGGAGACCCAGTACTTC. It yields the protein CASSAGQIGGETQYF.

The chain recombines TRBV29-1 with TRBJ2-7; D uncertain. This CDR3 comprises 15 residues. CDR1 is SQVTM, CDR2 ANQGSEA, per germline. V was shortened by 1 base and J by 1 base, with 14 bases between the two germline ends. Here the CDR3 DNA reads TGCAGCGTTGAAGTCAGGTCTTTGTCGTCCTACGAGCAGTACTTC. It codes for CSVEVRSLSSYEQYF.

The gene calls are TRBV7-2 and TRBJ2-7; TRBD2 matches at 7 bases. The trim removed 5 bases at V and 2 bases at J, leaving 6 bases unmatched. CDR1 and CDR2 (germline): SGHTA, FQGNSA. The CDR3 runs to 14 residues. CDR3 sequence: CASSNTGGTYEQYF. The CDR3 DNA is TGTGCCAGCAGCAACACCGGGGGGACCTACGAGCAGTACTTC.